A single sample gave rise to the 8 T cell receptor beta chains below, sequenced in a study of T cell changes during pregnancy in multiple sclerosis. Produced via immunoSEQ multiplex PCR; TCRdb's table is partial and in-frame only. Among about 75,000 clones, 70% to 90% were seen once, and the ten largest hold approximately 0.97%. The sample was peripheral blood, taken in the first trimester of pregnancy. Source of these receptors: a female donor in good health, enrolled as a control in a pregnancy study.

This chain uses TRBV29-1 with TRBJ2-7; 8 bases line up with TRBD2. From germline, CDR1 is SQVTM and CDR2 ANQGSEA. The V and J ends lost 5 bases and 3 bases, in that order; junction bases with no gene match: 9. This CDR3 region has 14 residues. The CDR3 protein is CSVLAVTSGYEQYF. In nucleotides, the CDR3 is TGCAGCGTTCTGGCCGTAACTAGCGGCTACGAGCAGTACTTC.

The rearrangement uses TRBV30 and TRBJ1-1, with 9 bases fitting TRBD1. Germline loops: CDR1 GTSNPN, CDR2 SVGIG (reference sequence). Trimming at V came to 1 base and at J to 7 bases, leaving 4 bases not matched to a gene. The CDR3 covers 13 residues. The CDR3 here is CAWSEGQGLEAFF. The DNA for the CDR3 is TGTGCCTGGAGTGAGGGACAGGGTCTTGAAGCTTTCTTT.

CDR3 coding DNA: TGTGCCAGCAGCTTCACTAGCGGGAGTATCACCGGGGAGCTGTTTTTT. Translated, it gives CASSFTSGSITGELFF. This chain connects TRBV7-2 to TRBJ2-2, with 11 bases aligning to TRBD2. Trimming took 3 bases from V and 4 from J; bases not matched to a gene: 4. There are 16 residues in the CDR3. Germline CDR1 reads SGHTA; CDR2 reads FQGNSA. Variable domain in full (rest from reference TRBV7-2 and TRBJ2-2): GAGVSQSPSNKVTEKGKDVELRCDPISGHTALYWYRQSLGQGLEFLIYFQGNSAPDKSGLPSDRFSAERTGGSVSTLTIQRTQQEDSAVYLCASSFTSGSITGELFFGEGSRLTVL.

The V and J genes are TRBV5-4 and TRBJ2-5; TRBD2 agrees at 13 bases. Germline CDR1 SGHNT, CDR2 YYREEE (reference sequence). With V trimmed by 0 bases and J by 0 bases, 11 bases remained unmatched. The CDR3 is 20 amino acids. Written as DNA, the CDR3 is TGTGCCAGCAGCTTGGAGTACGGACTAGCGGGGGACTCGTACCAAGAGACCCAGTACTTC. Its translation: CASSLEYGLAGDSYQETQYF.

The chain combines TRBV5-1 with TRBJ2-6; 11 nucleotides match TRBD1. The CDR3 sequence is 16 residues long. V lost 3 bases to trimming and J lost 3 bases; unmatched junction nucleotides: 2. Germline V gives CDR1 SGHRS, CDR2 YFSETQ. The CDR3, as DNA: TGCGCCAGCAGCTGGACAGGGGGCGGTGGGGCCAACGTCCTGACTTTC. Translating it yields CASSWTGGGGANVLTF.

V gene TRBV19 combines with J gene TRBJ2-1, with TRBD2 matching 14 bases. CDR1 is LNHDA and CDR2 is SQIVND in the germline V gene (reference sequence). This CDR3 has 14 amino acids. The V and J ends lost 10 bases and 10 bases, in that order; junction bases with no gene match: 9. The CDR3 DNA sequence: TGTGCCACCCAGACTAGCGGGAGGGCCGAGGAGCAGTTCTTC. This gives the protein CATQTSGRAEEQFF. Combining the CDR3 with reference TRBV19 and TRBJ2-1 gives the whole variable domain DGGITQSPKYLFRKEGQNVTLSCEQNLNHDAMYWYRQDPGQGLRLIYYSQIVNDFQKGDIAEGYSVSREKKESFPLTVTSAQKNPTAFYLCATQTSGRAEEQFFGPGTRLTVL.

With respect to this clone: Other DNA sequences in the same sample also yield this CDR3. V usage is TRBV19 and J usage is TRBJ1-5; D unresolved. CDR3 length equals 13 residues. V lost 2 bases and J lost 5, with 7 bases in between. The germline CDR1 and CDR2 sequences are LNHDA and SQIVND (reference sequence). CDR3 residues: CASSIQVDQPQHF. DNA for the CDR3: TGTGCCAGTAGTATACAGGTCGATCAGCCCCAGCATTTT.

V and J are TRBV30 and TRBJ1-2; D is undetermined. V was cut by 4 bases and J by 8 bases, with 17 bases left in between. Germline values: CDR1 GTSNPN, CDR2 SVGIG (reference sequence). The CDR3 extends over 13 amino acids. CDR3 bases: TGTGCCTGGAAGGTATATGGTGGGCAAGGCTACACCTTC. As protein: CAWKVYGGQGYTF. Together with reference TRBV30 and TRBJ1-2, the CDR3 gives the full variable domain: SQTIHQWPATLVQPVGSPLSLECTVEGTSNPNLYWYRQAAGRGLQLLFYSVGIGQISSEVPQNLSASRPQDRQFILSSKKLLLSDSGFYLCAWKVYGGQGYTFGSGTRLTVV.